This entry lists 30 T cell receptor beta chains sequenced from one sample in a study of T cell repertoires in cytomegalovirus infection. TCRdb re-called the reads through MiXCR, storing one row per CDR3 protein. The sample yields hundreds of thousands of distinct CDR3 sequences, 24% seen once. The material sequenced was CD8+ T cells from PBMCs. The receptor source for this set is a human donor in good health (CMV status not recorded). Some clones in this sample may be carry-over from other donors' samples.

This clonotype has more than one count but fewer than ten. The chain is built from TRBV27 and TRBJ2-3, with D possibly being TRBD1 or TRBD2 (5 bases each). Per the germline V gene, CDR1 is MNHEY and CDR2 is SMNVEV (reference sequence). Trimming left V 3 bases short and J 6 bases short, with 13 bases between. The CDR3 is made up of 14 amino acids. The CDR3 coding sequence is TGTGCCAGCAGTTTCGACGGGGCGCCGGATACGCAGTATTTT. It encodes CASSFDGAPDTQYF.

The chain links TRBV7-9 to TRBJ1-1; D call uncertain. The CDR3 runs 15 residues. V was shortened by 5 bases and J by 2 bases, with 15 bases between the two germline ends. Germline values: CDR1 SEHNR, CDR2 FQNEAQ (reference sequence). CDR3 DNA: TGTGCCAGCAGCCCTTTGGGTCGGGGAAACACTGAAGCTTTCTTT. As protein: CASSPLGRGNTEAFF.

This chain uses TRBV27 with TRBJ2-4; no reliable D call. Germline V lookup: CDR1 MNHEY, CDR2 SMNVEV (reference sequence). The CDR3 has 13 amino acids. V dropped 3 bases and J dropped 6 bases, with 9 bases sitting between them. The CDR3 sequence: CASSFSKRNIQYF. CDR3 nucleotide sequence: TGTGCCAGCAGTTTTTCCAAAAGAAACATTCAGTACTTC.

This clonotype has only a few counts. The chain is built from TRBV19 and TRBJ2-2, with D possibly being TRBD1 (5 bases). Germline assignment: CDR1 LNHDA and CDR2 SQIVND (reference sequence). This CDR3 region has 17 residues. V was clipped by 1 base and J by 1 base, with 13 bases between them. The DNA of the CDR3 is TGTGCCAGTAGTATAGTCCACCGAACAGGGAACACCGGGGAGCTGTTTTTT. Translating it yields CASSIVHRTGNTGELFF.

This clonotype was picked up a small number of times. The chain recombines TRBV5-6 with TRBJ2-7, with TRBD1 identical over 10 bases. Looked up from germline, CDR1 is SGHDT and CDR2 is YYEEEE. The V and J ends lost 4 bases and 3 bases, in that order; junction bases with no gene match: 13. This CDR3 contains 17 residues. The CDR3 here is CASSPRFRDRGVYEQYV. The CDR3 DNA follows: TGTGCCAGCAGCCCGAGATTCCGGGACAGGGGAGTCTACGAGCAGTACGTC.

This clonotype was detected only once. The V and J genes are TRBV7-3 and TRBJ2-3; 10 nucleotides align to TRBD1. This CDR3 is built from 16 residues. Germline lookup yields CDR1 SGHTA and CDR2 FQGTGA. V gave up 5 bases and J gave up 3 bases; unmatched junction bases: 8. CDR3 DNA: TGTGCCAGCAGCGATGACAGGGGGCGATTGACAGATACGCAGTATTTT. It yields the protein CASSDDRGRLTDTQYF.

This clonotype showed up many times. The CDR3 bases are TGTGCCAGCAGCCCAGCCTTAGCGGAGATCACAGATACGCAGTATTTT. Its protein product is CASSPALAEITDTQYF. The J gene is TRBJ2-3, the V gene TRBV7-9; D is perhaps TRBD2 (6 bases). The CDR3 is 16 residues long. Germline values: CDR1 SEHNR, CDR2 FQNEAQ (reference sequence). Trimming left V 5 bases short and J 2 bases short, with 17 bases between.

The chain has TRBV24-1 and TRBJ2-1; D is perhaps TRBD1 (7 bases). The ends were cut back, 5 bases at V and 3 bases at J, with 13 bases in the middle. This CDR3 has 15 residues. The V gene's germline CDR1 is KGHDR and CDR2 SFDVKD. CDR3 loop: CATSGRGRIYNEQFF. The CDR3 DNA reads TGTGCCACCAGTGGGAGGGGGCGCATCTACAATGAGCAGTTCTTC.

V gene TRBV4-2 combines with J gene TRBJ1-5; 8 bases line up with TRBD1. Germline-derived CDR1 and CDR2 are LGHNA and YNFKEQ. Germline trimming cut 0 bases from V and 5 bases from J; bases unmatched to any gene: 12. This CDR3 has 18 residues. CDR3 coding DNA: TGTGCCAGCAGCCAAGAGCTACTAGTAGACAGGGGACATCAGCCCCAGCATTTT. Encoded protein: CASSQELLVDRGHQPQHF.

Points on this clonotype: This may stem from a read error, because a much larger clone lies one nucleotide away. CDR3 in DNA: TGTGCCAGCAGCGGACACTACGCCGGGGAGCTGTTTTTT. Amino acid sequence: CASSGHYAGELFF. The chain couples TRBV6-6 to TRBJ2-2; D is perhaps TRBD1 (5 bases). Trimming left V 6 bases short and J 6 bases short, with 11 bases between. Germline CDR1 MNHNY, CDR2 SVGAGI (reference sequence). This CDR3 region has 13 residues.

V gene TRBV25-1 combines with J gene TRBJ1-4, with a tentative D call TRBD1 (6 bases). This CDR3 spans 15 amino acids. Germline V gene data show CDR1 as MGHDK and CDR2 as SYGVNS. Trimming cost V 0 bases and J 7 bases, with 12 bases left between them. CDR3 sequence (DNA): TGTGCCAGCAGTGAATATGGGGGGCGAGGTGAAAAACTGTTTTTT. This gives the protein CASSEYGGRGEKLFF.

The chain employs TRBV19 and TRBJ2-4, with D possibly being TRBD1 (5 bases). CDR3 size: 17 residues. With 2 bases removed from V and 0 bases from J, the gap between germline ends came to 14 bases. Germline CDR1 LNHDA, CDR2 SQIVND (reference sequence). CDR3 sequence: CASSIKDRMLAKNIQYF. CDR3 bases: TGTGCCAGTAGTATAAAAGACAGAATGCTAGCCAAAAACATTCAGTACTTC.

The genes are TRBV5-6 and TRBJ1-1; 7 bases are shared with TRBD1. Germline-derived CDR1 and CDR2 are SGHDT and YYEEEE. This CDR3 is 14 amino acids long. V gave up 4 bases and J gave up 3 bases; unmatched junction bases: 6. CDR3 amino acids: CASSGSGGYTEAFF. CDR3 nucleotides: TGTGCCAGCAGCGGTTCAGGGGGTTACACTGAAGCTTTCTTT.

The chain is built from TRBV6-6 and TRBJ2-3, with 7 positions matching TRBD1. Trimming took 5 bases from V and 6 from J; bases not matched to a gene: 11. The CDR3 sequence is 15 residues long. Germline CDR1 MNHNY, CDR2 SVGAGI (reference sequence). Here the CDR3 DNA reads TGTGCCAGCAGTGGGTGGGACAGCTTATCTGATACGCAGTATTTT. This translates into CASSGWDSLSDTQYF.

Many counts were recorded for this clonotype. The gene calls are TRBV7-2 and TRBJ2-1; D gene ambiguous. The V gene's germline CDR1 is SGHTA and CDR2 FQGNSA. With 2 bases removed from V and 0 bases from J, the gap between germline ends came to 11 bases. The CDR3 runs 16 residues. CDR3 in DNA: TGTGCCAGCAGCTTAACGGGTTACAGCTCCTACAATGAGCAGTTCTTC. Its translation is CASSLTGYSSYNEQFF.

A word on this clonotype: An end of the junction does not agree with germline; a read error may underlie this. This chain uses TRBV9 with TRBJ2-6, with D perhaps matching TRBD1 (5 bases). The germline gives CDR1 SGDLS, CDR2 YYNGEE. The CDR3 is 20 amino acids. The CDR3, as DNA: TGTGCCAGCAGCGTAACGATTAACCCTGTACCCCTCTCTGGGGCCAACGCCCTGACTTTC. Amino acid sequence: CASSVTINPVPLSGANALTF.

This chain uses TRBV5-3 with TRBJ2-1; no clear D. TRBV5-3 is noted as an ORF with a role that remains uncertain. The CDR3 has 12 amino acids. DNA of the CDR3: TGTGTCAGCAGCTTAGGCCGGGATGAGCAGTTCTTC. It translates to CVSSLGRDEQFF.

This rearrangement joins TRBV6-5 to TRBJ2-1; D not resolved. The CDR3 length is 14 residues. Germline V lookup: CDR1 MNHEY, CDR2 SVGAGI. V lost 0 bases to trimming and J lost 6 bases, with 9 bases between them. This CDR3 reads CASSYSVRFNEQFF. The CDR3 DNA sequence: TGTGCCAGCAGTTACTCGGTCAGGTTCAATGAGCAGTTCTTC.

The CDR3 protein is CASSFGPGQPKSSYEQYV. The CDR3 nucleotides read TGTGCCAGCAGTTTTGGTCCGGGACAGCCCAAGAGCTCCTACGAGCAGTACGTC. This chain joins TRBV28 and TRBJ2-7; 7 bases match TRBD1. With 3 bases clipped from V and 0 bases from J, the junction kept 14 bases outside the gene matches. CDR3 size: 18 residues. Germline V gene sequence: CDR1 MDHEN, CDR2 SYDVKM.

This chain links TRBV12-5 with TRBJ2-1; D ambiguous. Germline V gives CDR1 LGHNT, CDR2 FRNRAP. The CDR3 has 12 amino acids. V was trimmed by 6 bases and J by 6 bases, leaving 9 bases between them. For the CDR3, the DNA is TGTGCTAGTGGCCTCAACGCCAATGAGCAGTTCTTC. Protein: CASGLNANEQFF.

This chain uses TRBV5-7 with TRBJ2-3, with 10 bases lining up with TRBD2. TRBV5-7 is an open reading frame, and its role is uncertain. The CDR3 is 14 residues long. The J segment lost 12 bases and the V segment lost 3 bases, leaving 10 bases of the junction unmatched. The CDR3 sequence is CASSCYLAGDPQYF. CDR3 coding DNA: TGTGCCAGCAGCTGCTACCTAGCGGGGGACCCCCAGTATTTT.

This clonotype has ten or more counts. The CDR3 DNA reads as TGTGCCACCAGCAGAGAGCTAGTTAACTATGGCTACACCTTC. Translation gives CATSRELVNYGYTF. The rearrangement links TRBV15 to TRBJ1-2; no reliable D call. The CDR3 runs 14 residues. Trimming shortened V by 0 bases and J by 1 base, and 6 bases separated the two germline ends. The germline gives CDR1 LNHNV, CDR2 YYDKDF (reference sequence).

This clonotype has more than one count but fewer than ten. The rearrangement links TRBV12-5 to TRBJ1-1; D is ambiguous. V was shortened by 1 base and J by 4 bases, with 7 bases between the two germline ends. The CDR3 totals 13 residues. Germline V gene data show CDR1 as LGHNT and CDR2 as FRNRAP. The CDR3 region has the DNA TGTGCTAGTGGTTTGGGGGGTCTCACTGAAGCTTTCTTT. This codes for CASGLGGLTEAFF.

This clonotype was picked up a small number of times. V and J are TRBV4-1 and TRBJ1-1; 8 positions agree with TRBD1. This CDR3 spans 18 amino acids. The junction had 15 bases not matched to a gene; V was cut back by 0 bases and J by 6 bases. Germline V CDR1 and CDR2: MGHRA, YSYEKL. The CDR3 region has the DNA TGCGCCAGCAGCCAAGATCCGACGGGACAGGAGGGGAGGCCTGAAGCTTTCTTT. This encodes CASSQDPTGQEGRPEAFF.

This clonotype showed up many times. A read error may produce the germline difference seen at one junction end. The V gene is TRBV7-8, the J gene TRBJ2-7; D perhaps matches TRBD2 (6 bases). Germline CDR1 and CDR2: SGHVS and FQNEAQ. This CDR3 contains 13 residues. DNA for the CDR3: TGCGCCAGCAGCCCCGGGACTTCTTACGAGCAGTACTTC. Amino acids: CASSPGTSYEQYF.

This clonotype was recorded many times. The chain carries TRBV12-3 or TRBV12-4 and TRBJ2-5; maybe TRBD2 (5 bases). The length of the CDR3 is 15 residues. With 6 bases removed from V and 1 base from J, the gap between germline ends came to 15 bases. The CDR3 bases are TGTGCCAGCAGAGACCGGACTTCCAGCCAAGAGACCCAGTACTTC. Protein product: CASRDRTSSQETQYF.

This clonotype was seen repeatedly, ten times or more. The rearrangement links TRBV6-2 or TRBV6-3 to TRBJ1-2, with D perhaps matching TRBD1 (5 bases). Per germline, CDR1 MNHEY and CDR2 SVGEGT. Trimming took off 7 bases at V and 4 bases at J, with 16 bases between the two ends. The length of the CDR3 is 14 residues. The CDR3: CASTHDSPGYGYTF. The CDR3 bases are TGTGCCAGCACCCACGACAGTCCAGGCTATGGCTACACCTTC.

The chain links TRBV24-1 to TRBJ2-6; TRBD1 is a possible D gene (6 bases). Germline-derived CDR1 and CDR2 are KGHDR and SFDVKD. V lost 9 bases to trimming and J lost 0 bases, with 14 bases between them. This CDR3 spans 16 amino acids. The CDR3 loop reads CATATGTNSGANVLTF. Here the CDR3 DNA reads TGTGCCACCGCAACAGGGACAAACTCTGGGGCCAACGTCCTGACTTTC.

This clonotype was detected only once. This rearrangement joins TRBV27 to TRBJ2-1, with D unresolved. The CDR3 is 13 residues long. Trimming pared 6 bases from V and 2 bases from J, leaving 8 bases between. The germline gives CDR1 MNHEY, CDR2 SMNVEV (reference sequence). CDR3 sequence reads: CASSIRTYNEQFF. Here the CDR3 DNA reads TGTGCCAGCAGCATCCGCACCTACAATGAGCAGTTCTTC.

This clonotype occurred a few times. This chain joins TRBV5-6 and TRBJ2-2, with 11 bases matching TRBD2. The V and J ends lost 3 bases and 4 bases, in that order; junction bases with no gene match: 20. CDR1 SGHDT and CDR2 YYEEEE come from the germline V gene. The CDR3 runs to 21 residues. CDR3 residues: CASSWAFRTSGSMSSTGELFF. DNA of the CDR3: TGTGCCAGCAGCTGGGCCTTTCGGACTAGCGGGTCAATGTCGTCCACCGGGGAGCTGTTTTTT.